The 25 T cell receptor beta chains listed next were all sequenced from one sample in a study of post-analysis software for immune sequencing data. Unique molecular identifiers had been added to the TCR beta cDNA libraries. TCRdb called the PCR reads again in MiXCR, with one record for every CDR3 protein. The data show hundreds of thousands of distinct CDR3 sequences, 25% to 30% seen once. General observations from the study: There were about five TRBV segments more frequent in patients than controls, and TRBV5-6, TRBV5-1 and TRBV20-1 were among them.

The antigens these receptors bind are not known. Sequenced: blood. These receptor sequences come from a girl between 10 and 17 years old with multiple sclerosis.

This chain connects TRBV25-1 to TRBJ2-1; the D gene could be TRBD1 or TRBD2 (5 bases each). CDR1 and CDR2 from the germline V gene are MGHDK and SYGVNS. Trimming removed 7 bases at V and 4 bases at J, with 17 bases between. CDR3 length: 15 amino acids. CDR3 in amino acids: CASTSGAFPYNEQFF. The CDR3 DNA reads TGTGCCAGCACCTCCGGGGCTTTCCCATACAATGAGCAGTTCTTC.

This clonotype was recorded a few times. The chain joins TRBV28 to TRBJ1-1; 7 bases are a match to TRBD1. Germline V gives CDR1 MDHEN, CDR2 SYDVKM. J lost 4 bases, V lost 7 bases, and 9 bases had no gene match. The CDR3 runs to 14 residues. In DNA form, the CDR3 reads TGTGCCAGCACCAGAGACAGGGCGAGCACTGAAGCTTTCTTT. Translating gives CASTRDRASTEAFF.

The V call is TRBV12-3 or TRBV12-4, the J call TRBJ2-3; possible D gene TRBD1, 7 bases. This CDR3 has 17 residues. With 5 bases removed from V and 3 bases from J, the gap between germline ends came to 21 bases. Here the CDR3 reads CASSTILGPGGTDTQYF. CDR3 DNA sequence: TGTGCCAGCAGTACGATCTTGGGGCCAGGGGGGACAGATACGCAGTATTTT.

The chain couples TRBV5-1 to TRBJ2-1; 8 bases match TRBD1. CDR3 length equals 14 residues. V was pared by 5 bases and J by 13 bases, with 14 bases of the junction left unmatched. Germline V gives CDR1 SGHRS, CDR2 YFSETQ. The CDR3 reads CASRRDRTMETQFF. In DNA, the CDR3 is TGCGCCAGCAGGAGGGACAGGACGATGGAGACTCAGTTCTTC.

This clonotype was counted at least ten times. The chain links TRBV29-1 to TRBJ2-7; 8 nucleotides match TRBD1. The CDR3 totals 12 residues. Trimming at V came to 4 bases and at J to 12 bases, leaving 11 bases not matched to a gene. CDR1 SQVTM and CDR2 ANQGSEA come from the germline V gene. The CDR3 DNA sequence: TGCAGCGTTGGGGGTGGACAGGGACAGGTGTACTTC. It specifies CSVGGGQGQVYF.

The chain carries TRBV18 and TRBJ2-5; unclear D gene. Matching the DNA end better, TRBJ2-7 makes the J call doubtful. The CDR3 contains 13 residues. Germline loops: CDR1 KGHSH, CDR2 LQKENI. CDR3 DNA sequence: TGTGCCAGCTCACTGGACCAACTCGACGAGCAGTACTTC. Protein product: CASSLDQLDEQYF.

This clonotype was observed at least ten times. CDR3 loop: CASSPGSYNEQFF. In nucleotides, the CDR3 is TGTGCCAGCAGCCCGGGTTCCTACAATGAGCAGTTCTTC. The chain links TRBV18 to TRBJ2-1; D unresolved. There are 13 residues in the CDR3. Looked up from germline, CDR1 is KGHSH and CDR2 is LQKENI. V dropped 8 bases and J dropped 1 base, with 9 bases sitting between them.

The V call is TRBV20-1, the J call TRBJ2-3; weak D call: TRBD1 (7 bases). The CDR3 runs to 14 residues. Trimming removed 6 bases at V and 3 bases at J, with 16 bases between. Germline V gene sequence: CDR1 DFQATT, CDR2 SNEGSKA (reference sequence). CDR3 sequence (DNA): TGCAGTGCAACAATTCCAGGGGGGACAGATACGCAGTATTTT. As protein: CSATIPGGTDTQYF.

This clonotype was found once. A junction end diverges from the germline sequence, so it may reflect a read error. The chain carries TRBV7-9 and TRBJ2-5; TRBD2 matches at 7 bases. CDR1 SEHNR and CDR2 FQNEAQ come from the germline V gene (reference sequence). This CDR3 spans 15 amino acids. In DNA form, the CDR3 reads TGTGCCAGCAACTTAGAAGGCGGGGGTTCAGAGACCCAGTACTTC. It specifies CASNLEGGGSETQYF.

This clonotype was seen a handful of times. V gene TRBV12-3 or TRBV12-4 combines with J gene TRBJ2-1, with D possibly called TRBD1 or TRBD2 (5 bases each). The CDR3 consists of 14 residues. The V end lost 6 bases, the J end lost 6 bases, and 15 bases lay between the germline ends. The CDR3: CASRSGTSRNEQFF. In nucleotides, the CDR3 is TGTGCCAGCAGGTCCGGGACCTCCCGCAATGAGCAGTTCTTC.

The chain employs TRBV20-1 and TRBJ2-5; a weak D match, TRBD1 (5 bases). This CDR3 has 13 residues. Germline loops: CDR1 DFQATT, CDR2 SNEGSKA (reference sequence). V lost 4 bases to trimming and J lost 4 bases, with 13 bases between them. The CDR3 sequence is CSAKLTGAETQYF. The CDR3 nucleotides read TGCAGTGCTAAGCTAACAGGAGCAGAGACCCAGTACTTC.

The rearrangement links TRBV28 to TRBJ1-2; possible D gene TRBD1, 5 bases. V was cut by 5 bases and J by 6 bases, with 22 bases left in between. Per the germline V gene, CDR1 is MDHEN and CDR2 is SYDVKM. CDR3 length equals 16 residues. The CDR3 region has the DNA TGTGCCAGCAGTGACTCCGGATCCGGGGGAGTCCATGGCTACACCTTC. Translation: CASSDSGSGGVHGYTF.

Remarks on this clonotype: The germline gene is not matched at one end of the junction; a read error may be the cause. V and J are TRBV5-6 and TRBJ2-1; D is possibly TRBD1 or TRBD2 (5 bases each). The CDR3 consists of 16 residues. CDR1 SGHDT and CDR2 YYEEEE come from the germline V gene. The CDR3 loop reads CVSTLRGAPTYNEQFF. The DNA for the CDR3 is TGTGTCAGCACCCTAAGAGGGGCTCCGACCTACAATGAGCAGTTCTTC.

The CDR3 DNA sequence: TGTGCCAGCAGTTTATTGGCAACACTGAACACTGAAGCTTTCTTT. Translated: CASSLLATLNTEAFF. The V and J genes are TRBV27 and TRBJ1-1, with unresolved D. The CDR3 is 15 amino acids. Trimming stripped 1 base from V and 0 bases from J, with 9 bases between. CDR1 and CDR2 (germline): MNHEY, SMNVEV (reference sequence).

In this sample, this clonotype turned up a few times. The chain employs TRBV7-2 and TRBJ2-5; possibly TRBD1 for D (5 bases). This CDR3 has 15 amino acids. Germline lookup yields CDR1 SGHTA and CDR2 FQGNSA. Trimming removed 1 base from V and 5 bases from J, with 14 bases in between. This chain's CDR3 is CASSLVVRVEETQYF. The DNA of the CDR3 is TGTGCCAGCAGCTTAGTCGTCAGGGTAGAGGAGACCCAGTACTTC.

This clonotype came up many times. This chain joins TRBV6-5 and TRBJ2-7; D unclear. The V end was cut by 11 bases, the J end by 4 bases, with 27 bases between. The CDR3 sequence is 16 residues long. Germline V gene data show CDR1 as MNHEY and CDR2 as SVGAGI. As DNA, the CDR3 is TGTGCCGGAAAATCGCCCCTAGGGAATCCTCTTTACGAGCAGTACTTC. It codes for CAGKSPLGNPLYEQYF.

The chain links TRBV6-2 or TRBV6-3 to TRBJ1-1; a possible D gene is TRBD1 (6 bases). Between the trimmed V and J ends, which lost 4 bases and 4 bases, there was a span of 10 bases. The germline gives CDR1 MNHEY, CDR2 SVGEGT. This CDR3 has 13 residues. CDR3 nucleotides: TGTGCCAGCAGTTGGACAGTGTCCACTGAAGCTTTCTTT. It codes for CASSWTVSTEAFF.

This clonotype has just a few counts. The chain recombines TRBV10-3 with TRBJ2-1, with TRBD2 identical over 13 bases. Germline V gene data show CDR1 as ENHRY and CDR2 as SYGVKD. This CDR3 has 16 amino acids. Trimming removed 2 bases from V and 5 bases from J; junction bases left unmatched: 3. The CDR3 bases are TGTGCCATCAGTGAGCGAGGACTAGCGGGGGACAATGAGCAGTTCTTC. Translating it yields CAISERGLAGDNEQFF.

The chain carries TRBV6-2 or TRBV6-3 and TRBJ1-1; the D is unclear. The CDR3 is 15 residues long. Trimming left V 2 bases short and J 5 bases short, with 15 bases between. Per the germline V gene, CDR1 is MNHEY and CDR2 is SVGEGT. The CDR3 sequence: CASSYPAGIRTEAFF. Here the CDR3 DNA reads TGTGCCAGCAGTTACCCAGCCGGGATACGGACTGAAGCTTTCTTT.

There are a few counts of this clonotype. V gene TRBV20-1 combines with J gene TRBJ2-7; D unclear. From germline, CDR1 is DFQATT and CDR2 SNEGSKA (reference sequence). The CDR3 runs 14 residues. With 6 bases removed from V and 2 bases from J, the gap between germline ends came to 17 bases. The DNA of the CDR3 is TGCAGTGCCTCCGGGCCCAAGCACCCCTACGAGCAGTACTTC. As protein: CSASGPKHPYEQYF.

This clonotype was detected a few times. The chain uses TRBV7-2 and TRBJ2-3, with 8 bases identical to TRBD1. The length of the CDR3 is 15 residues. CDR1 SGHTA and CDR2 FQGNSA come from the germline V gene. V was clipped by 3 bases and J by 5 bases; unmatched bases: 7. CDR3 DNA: TGTGCCAGCAGCTTCGACAGGGGCGGAGGAGATACGCAGTATTTT. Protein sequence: CASSFDRGGGDTQYF.

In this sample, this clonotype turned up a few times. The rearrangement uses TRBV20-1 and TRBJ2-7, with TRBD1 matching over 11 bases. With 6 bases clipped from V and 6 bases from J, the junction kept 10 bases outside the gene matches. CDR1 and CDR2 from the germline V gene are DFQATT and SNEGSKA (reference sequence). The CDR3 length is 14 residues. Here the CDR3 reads CSAASGTGGIEQYF. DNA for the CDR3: TGCAGTGCCGCGAGCGGGACAGGGGGTATCGAGCAGTACTTC.

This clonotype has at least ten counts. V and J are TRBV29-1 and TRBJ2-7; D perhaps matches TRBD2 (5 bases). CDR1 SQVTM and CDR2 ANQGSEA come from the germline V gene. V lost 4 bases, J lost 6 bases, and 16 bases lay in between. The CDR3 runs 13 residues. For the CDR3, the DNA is TGCAGCGTTGCGGGGTCTTGGGTAGGCGAGCAGTACTTC. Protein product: CSVAGSWVGEQYF.

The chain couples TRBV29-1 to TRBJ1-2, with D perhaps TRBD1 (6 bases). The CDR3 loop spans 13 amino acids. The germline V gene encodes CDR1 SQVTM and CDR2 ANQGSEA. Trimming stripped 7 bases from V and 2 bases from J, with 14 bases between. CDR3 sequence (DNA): TGCAGCGCCACTAGACAGGAAAACTATGGCTACACCTTC. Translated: CSATRQENYGYTF.

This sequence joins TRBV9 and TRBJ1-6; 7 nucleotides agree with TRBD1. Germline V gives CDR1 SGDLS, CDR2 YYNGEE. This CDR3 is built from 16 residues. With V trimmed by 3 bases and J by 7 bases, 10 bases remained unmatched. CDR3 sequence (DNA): TGTGCCAGCAGCGGGTTTATACCGGGACAGAATTCACCCCTCCACTTT. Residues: CASSGFIPGQNSPLHF.